The 9 T cell receptor beta chains presented below share a single source sample, sequenced in a study of T cell responses to AZD1222 COVID-19 vaccine. Clones were sequenced by immunoSEQ multiplex PCR, and TCRdb holds only the in-frame ones, with some missing. The profile shows roughly 130,000 clones, approximately 85% of them singletons. The specimen comprised peripheral blood, sampled on day 0 of AZD1222 vaccination. The receptors stem from an adult in good health.

The J gene is TRBJ1-5, the V gene TRBV4-1; tentative D call: TRBD1 (5 bases). The CDR3 length is 16 residues. Trimming took off 0 bases at V and 7 bases at J, with 16 bases between the two ends. CDR1 is MGHRA, CDR2 YSYEKL, per germline. This CDR3 reads CASSQDLWGGEQPQHF. In nucleotides, the CDR3 is TGCGCCAGCAGCCAAGATCTCTGGGGGGGAGAGCAGCCCCAGCATTTT.

The chain links TRBV21-1 to TRBJ1-5. TRBV21-1 counts as a pseudogene. This CDR3 spans 17 amino acids. This CDR3 is CASSSPFTGYSGQPQHF. CDR3 coding DNA: TGTGCCAGCAGCTCTCCTTTCACAGGGTATAGCGGTCAGCCCCAGCATTTT.

In this sample, this clone turned up once. The chain has TRBV15 and TRBJ1-4, with 7 bases matching TRBD1. CDR1 and CDR2 from the germline V gene are LNHNV and YYDKDF (reference sequence). The CDR3 sequence is 15 residues long. Germline trimming cut 0 bases from V and 6 bases from J; bases unmatched to any gene: 4. CDR3 nucleotides: TGTGCCACCAGCAGAGATAGACAGGGACATGAAAAACTGTTTTTT. Protein: CATSRDRQGHEKLFF. The full variable domain, completed using reference TRBV15 and TRBJ1-4, is DAMVIQNPRYQVTQFGKPVTLSCSQTLNHNVMYWYQQKSSQAPKLLFHYYDKDFNNEADTPDNFQSRRPNTSFCFLDIRSPGLGDTAMYLCATSRDRQGHEKLFFGSGTQLSVL.

The rearrangement uses TRBV13 and TRBJ1-4, with no clear D. V gave up 3 bases and J gave up 6 bases, with 8 bases separating them. Germline V lookup: CDR1 PRHDT, CDR2 FYEKMQ (reference sequence). This CDR3 has 13 residues. Here the CDR3 DNA reads TGTGCCAGCAGCTTTTCCGGATATGAAAAACTGTTTTTT. Translation gives CASSFSGYEKLFF.

This chain joins TRBV11-2 and TRBJ2-7; the D gene is possibly TRBD2 (7 bases). The CDR3 consists of 14 residues. V gave up 5 bases and J gave up 7 bases, with 18 bases separating them. From germline, CDR1 is SGHAT and CDR2 FQNNGV. This chain's CDR3 is CASSPTGGLGEQYF. In nucleotides, the CDR3 is TGTGCCAGCAGCCCTACGGGGGGCTTGGGAGAGCAGTACTTC.

Notes on this clone: Mismatch with germline at one junction end may stem from a read error. The V call is TRBV27, the J call TRBJ2-4; D might be TRBD2 (6 bases). The germline V gene encodes CDR1 MNHEY and CDR2 SMNVEV (reference sequence). CDR3 length: 8 amino acids. The CDR3 DNA reads as TGTGCCAGCCCCGGGGGTCGGTTC. Amino acids: CASPGGRF.

The DNA for the CDR3 is TGTGCCAGCACCCTAGCGGGAGGAAACAATGAGCAGTTCTTC. Translating it yields CASTLAGGNNEQFF. The J gene is TRBJ2-1, the V gene TRBV7-9; 11 positions match TRBD2. J gave up 5 bases and V 7 bases, and 4 bases lay outside the gene matches. CDR1 is SEHNR, CDR2 FQNEAQ, per germline (reference sequence). The CDR3 extends over 14 amino acids.

The chain carries TRBV11-2 and TRBJ1-2; D is uncertain. V lost 4 bases and J lost 2, with 14 bases in between. Germline CDR1 reads SGHAT; CDR2 reads FQNNGV. The CDR3 is 15 amino acids. The CDR3 coding sequence is TGTGCCAGCAGCTGGCGGGATCGGCCAAACTATGGCTACACCTTC. The encoded protein is CASSWRDRPNYGYTF.

J is TRBJ1-4 and V is TRBV19; D is uncertain. Germline V lookup: CDR1 LNHDA, CDR2 SQIVND (reference sequence). This CDR3 region has 13 residues. V was pared by 4 bases and J by 3 bases, with 6 bases between. The CDR3 loop reads CASSTWPNEKLFF. The CDR3 DNA reads as TGTGCCAGTAGTACATGGCCTAATGAAAAACTGTTTTTT. The whole variable domain, remainder taken from reference TRBV19 and TRBJ1-4, is DGGITQSPKYLFRKEGQNVTLSCEQNLNHDAMYWYRQDPGQGLRLIYYSQIVNDFQKGDIAEGYSVSREKKESFPLTVTSAQKNPTAFYLCASSTWPNEKLFFGSGTQLSVL.